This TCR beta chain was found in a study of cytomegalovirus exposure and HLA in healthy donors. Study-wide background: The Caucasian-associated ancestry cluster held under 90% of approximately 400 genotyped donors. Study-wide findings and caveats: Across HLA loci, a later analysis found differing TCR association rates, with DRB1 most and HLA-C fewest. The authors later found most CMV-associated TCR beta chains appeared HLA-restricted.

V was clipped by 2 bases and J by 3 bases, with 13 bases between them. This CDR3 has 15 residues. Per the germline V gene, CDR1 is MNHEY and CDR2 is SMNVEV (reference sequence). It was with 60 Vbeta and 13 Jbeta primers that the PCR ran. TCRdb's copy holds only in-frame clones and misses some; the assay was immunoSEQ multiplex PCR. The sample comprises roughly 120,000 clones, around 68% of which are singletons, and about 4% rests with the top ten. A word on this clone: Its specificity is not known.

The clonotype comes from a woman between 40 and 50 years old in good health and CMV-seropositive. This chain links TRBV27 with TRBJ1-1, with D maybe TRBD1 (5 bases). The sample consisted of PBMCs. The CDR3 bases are TGTGCCAGCAGTTTAGGGCCCGCAGGGTACACTGAAGCTTTCTTT. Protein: CASSLGPAGYTEAFF.